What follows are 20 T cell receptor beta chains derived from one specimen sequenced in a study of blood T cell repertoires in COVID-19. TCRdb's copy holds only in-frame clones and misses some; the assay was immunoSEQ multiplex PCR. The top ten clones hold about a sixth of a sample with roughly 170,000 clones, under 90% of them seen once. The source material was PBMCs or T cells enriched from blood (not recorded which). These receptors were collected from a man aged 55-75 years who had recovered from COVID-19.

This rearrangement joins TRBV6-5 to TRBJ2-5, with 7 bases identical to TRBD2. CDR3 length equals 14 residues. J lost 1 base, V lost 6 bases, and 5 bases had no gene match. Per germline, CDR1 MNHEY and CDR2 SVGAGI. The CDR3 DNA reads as TGTGCCAGCAGGGGCACGGGGGGCCAAGAGACCCAGTACTTC. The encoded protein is CASRGTGGQETQYF.

The CDR3, as DNA: TGTGCCAGCAGCTTAGGGAGCGGGGGAGGGCAGAATGAGCAGTTCTTC. As protein: CASSLGSGGGQNEQFF. The chain employs TRBV7-2 and TRBJ2-1; 8 positions agree with TRBD2. CDR1 and CDR2 from the germline V gene are SGHTA and FQGNSA. This CDR3 spans 16 amino acids. V gave up 1 base and J gave up 7 bases; unmatched junction bases: 9.

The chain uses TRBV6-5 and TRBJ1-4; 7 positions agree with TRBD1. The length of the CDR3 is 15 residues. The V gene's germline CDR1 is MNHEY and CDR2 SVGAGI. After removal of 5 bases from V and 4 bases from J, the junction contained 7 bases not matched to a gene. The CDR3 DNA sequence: TGTGCCAGCAGTCGAACGGGACAGATTAATGAAAAACTGTTTTTT. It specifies CASSRTGQINEKLFF.

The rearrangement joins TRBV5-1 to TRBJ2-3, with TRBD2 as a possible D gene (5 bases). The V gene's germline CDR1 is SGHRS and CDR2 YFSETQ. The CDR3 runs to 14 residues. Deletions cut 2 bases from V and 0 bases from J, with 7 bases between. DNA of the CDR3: TGCGCCAGCAGCTTTGGGAGCAGCACAGATACGCAGTATTTT. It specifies CASSFGSSTDTQYF.

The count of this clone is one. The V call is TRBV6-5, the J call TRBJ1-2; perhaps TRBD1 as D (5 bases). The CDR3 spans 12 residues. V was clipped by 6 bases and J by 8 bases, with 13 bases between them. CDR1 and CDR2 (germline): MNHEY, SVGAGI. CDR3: CASSRATGGYTF. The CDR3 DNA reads TGTGCCAGCAGCAGGGCTACCGGGGGCTACACCTTC.

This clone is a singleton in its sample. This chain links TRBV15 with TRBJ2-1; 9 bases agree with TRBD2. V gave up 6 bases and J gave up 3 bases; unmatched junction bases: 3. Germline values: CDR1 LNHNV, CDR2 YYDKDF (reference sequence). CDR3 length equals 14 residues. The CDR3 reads CATRLAGSYNEQFF. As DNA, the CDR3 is TGTGCCACCAGGCTAGCGGGGAGCTACAATGAGCAGTTCTTC. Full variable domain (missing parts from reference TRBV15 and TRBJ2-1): DAMVIQNPRYQVTQFGKPVTLSCSQTLNHNVMYWYQQKSSQAPKLLFHYYDKDFNNEADTPDNFQSRRPNTSFCFLDIRSPGLGDTAMYLCATRLAGSYNEQFFGPGTRLTVL.

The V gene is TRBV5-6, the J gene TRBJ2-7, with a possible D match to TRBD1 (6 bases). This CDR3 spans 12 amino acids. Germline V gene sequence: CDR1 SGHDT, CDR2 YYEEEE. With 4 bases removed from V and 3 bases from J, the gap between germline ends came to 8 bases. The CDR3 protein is CASSRQVYEQYF. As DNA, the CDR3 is TGTGCCAGCAGCCGACAGGTCTACGAGCAGTACTTC.

CDR3 in DNA: TGTGCCATCAGTGAGTTTAACAGGGGCGAAAACACCATATATTTT. Translated: CAISEFNRGENTIYF. V usage is TRBV10-3 and J usage is TRBJ1-3, with TRBD1 matching 7 bases. CDR3 length: 15 amino acids. The V gene's germline CDR1 is ENHRY and CDR2 SYGVKD. Losses at the gene ends were 1 base for V and 6 bases for J; bases not matched to a gene: 6.

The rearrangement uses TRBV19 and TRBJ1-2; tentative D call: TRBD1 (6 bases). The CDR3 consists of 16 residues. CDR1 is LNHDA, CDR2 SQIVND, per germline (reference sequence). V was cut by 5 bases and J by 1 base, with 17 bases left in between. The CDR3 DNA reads TGTGCCAGTAGTCCGATCCAGGGGCCCGTTAACTATGGCTACACCTTC. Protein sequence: CASSPIQGPVNYGYTF.

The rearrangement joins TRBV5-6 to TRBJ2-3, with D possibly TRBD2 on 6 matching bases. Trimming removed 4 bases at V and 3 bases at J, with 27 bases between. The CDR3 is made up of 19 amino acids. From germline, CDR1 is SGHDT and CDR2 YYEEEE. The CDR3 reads CASSPIPDAGGAETDTQYF. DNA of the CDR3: TGTGCCAGCAGCCCCATCCCGGATGCGGGCGGGGCGGAAACAGATACGCAGTATTTT.

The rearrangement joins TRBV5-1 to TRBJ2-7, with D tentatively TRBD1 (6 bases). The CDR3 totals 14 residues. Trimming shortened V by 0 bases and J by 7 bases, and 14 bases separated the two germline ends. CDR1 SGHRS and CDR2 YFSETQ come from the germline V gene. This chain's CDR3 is CASSLDKPGDEQYF. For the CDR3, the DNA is TGCGCCAGCAGCTTGGATAAACCAGGGGATGAGCAGTACTTC.

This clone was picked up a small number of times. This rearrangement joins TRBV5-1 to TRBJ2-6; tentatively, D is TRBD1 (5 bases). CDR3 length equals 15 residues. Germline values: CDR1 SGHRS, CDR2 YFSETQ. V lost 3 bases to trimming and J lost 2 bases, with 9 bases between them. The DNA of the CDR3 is TGCGCCAGCAGCTGGAAGGGGACTGGGGCCAACGTCCTGACTTTC. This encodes CASSWKGTGANVLTF.

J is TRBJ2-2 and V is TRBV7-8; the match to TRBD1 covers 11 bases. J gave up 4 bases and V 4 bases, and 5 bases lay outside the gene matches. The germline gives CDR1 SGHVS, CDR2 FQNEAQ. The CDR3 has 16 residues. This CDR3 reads CASSSRTGGFTGELFF. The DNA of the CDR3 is TGTGCCAGCAGCTCAAGGACAGGGGGCTTCACCGGGGAGCTGTTTTTT.

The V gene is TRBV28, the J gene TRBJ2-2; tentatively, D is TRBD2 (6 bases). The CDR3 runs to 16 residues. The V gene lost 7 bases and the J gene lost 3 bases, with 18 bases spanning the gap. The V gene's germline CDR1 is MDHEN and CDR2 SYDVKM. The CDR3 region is CASTLGVAEYTGELFF. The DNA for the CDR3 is TGTGCCAGCACCCTGGGGGTAGCGGAGTACACCGGGGAGCTGTTTTTT.

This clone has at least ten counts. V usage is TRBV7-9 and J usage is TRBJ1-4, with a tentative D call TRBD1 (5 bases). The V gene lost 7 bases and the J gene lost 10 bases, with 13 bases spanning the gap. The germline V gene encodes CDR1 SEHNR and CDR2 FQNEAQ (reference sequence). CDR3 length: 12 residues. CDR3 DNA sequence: TGTGCCAGCACCCAAAGGGGCAGAAAACTGTTTTTT. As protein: CASTQRGRKLFF.

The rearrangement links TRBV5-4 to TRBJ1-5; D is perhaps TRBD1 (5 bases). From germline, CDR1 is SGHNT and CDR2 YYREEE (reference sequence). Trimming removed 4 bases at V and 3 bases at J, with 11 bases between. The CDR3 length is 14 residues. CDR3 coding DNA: TGTGCCAGCAGCCACCAAGGGGACAATCAGCCCCAGCATTTT. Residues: CASSHQGDNQPQHF.

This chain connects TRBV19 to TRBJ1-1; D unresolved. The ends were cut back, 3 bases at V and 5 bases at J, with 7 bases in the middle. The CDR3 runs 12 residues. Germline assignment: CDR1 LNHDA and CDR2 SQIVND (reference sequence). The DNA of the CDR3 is TGTGCCAGTAGTATGCGGGGAACTGAAGCTTTCTTT. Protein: CASSMRGTEAFF.

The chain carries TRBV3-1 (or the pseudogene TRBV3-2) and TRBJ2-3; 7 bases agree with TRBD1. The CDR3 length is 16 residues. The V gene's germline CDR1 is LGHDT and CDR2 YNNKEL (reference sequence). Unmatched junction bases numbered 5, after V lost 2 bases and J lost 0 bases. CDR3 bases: TGTGCCAGCAGCCAAAACAGGGGCGCTAGCACAGATACGCAGTATTTT. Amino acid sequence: CASSQNRGASTDTQYF.

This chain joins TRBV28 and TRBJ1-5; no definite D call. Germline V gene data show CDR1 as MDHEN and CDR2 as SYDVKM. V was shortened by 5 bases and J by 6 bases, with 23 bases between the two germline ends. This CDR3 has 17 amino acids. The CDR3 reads CASSPLVGTPSGQPQHF. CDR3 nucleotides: TGTGCCAGCAGTCCCCTAGTAGGCACTCCTTCGGGTCAGCCCCAGCATTTT. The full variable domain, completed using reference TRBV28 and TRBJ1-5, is DVKVTQSSRYLVKRTGEKVFLECVQDMDHENMFWYRQDPGLGLRLIYFSYDVKMKEKGDIPEGYSVSREKKERFSLILESASTNQTSMYLCASSPLVGTPSGQPQHFGDGTRLSIL.

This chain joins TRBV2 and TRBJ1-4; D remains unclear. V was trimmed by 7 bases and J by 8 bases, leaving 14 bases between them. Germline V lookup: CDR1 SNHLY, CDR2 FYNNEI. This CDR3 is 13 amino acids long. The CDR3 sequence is CASNDGLKEKLFF. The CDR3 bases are TGTGCCAGCAACGACGGGTTAAAGGAAAAACTGTTTTTT.